The clone carrying this T cell receptor beta chain was counted at least ten times. Each CDR3 protein gets one entry after TCRdb re-called the 5' RACE reads with MiXCR. The table records 6,000 to 9,000 distinct CDR3 sequences, approximately 5% of them present only once. Documented time point: sample taken at primary tumor resection. No cell sorting; template was whole RNA from tumor, lung tissue or PBMC. Donation came from some 72 patients with untreated early-stage non-small cell lung cancer. The data were taken from a study of spatial heterogeneity in lung cancer. The sequence came from a female donor with early-stage non-small cell lung cancer. This material consisted of normal lung tissue next to the tumor, taken at surgery.

The CDR3 is CASSVELTGELFF. CDR3 bases: TGTGCCAGCAGCGTAGAGCTCACCGGGGAGCTGTTTTTT. V gene TRBV9 combines with J gene TRBJ2-2; D remains ambiguous. The CDR3 is 13 amino acids. Germline V lookup: CDR1 SGDLS, CDR2 YYNGEE. Between the trimmed V and J ends, which lost 0 bases and 4 bases, there was a span of 4 bases.